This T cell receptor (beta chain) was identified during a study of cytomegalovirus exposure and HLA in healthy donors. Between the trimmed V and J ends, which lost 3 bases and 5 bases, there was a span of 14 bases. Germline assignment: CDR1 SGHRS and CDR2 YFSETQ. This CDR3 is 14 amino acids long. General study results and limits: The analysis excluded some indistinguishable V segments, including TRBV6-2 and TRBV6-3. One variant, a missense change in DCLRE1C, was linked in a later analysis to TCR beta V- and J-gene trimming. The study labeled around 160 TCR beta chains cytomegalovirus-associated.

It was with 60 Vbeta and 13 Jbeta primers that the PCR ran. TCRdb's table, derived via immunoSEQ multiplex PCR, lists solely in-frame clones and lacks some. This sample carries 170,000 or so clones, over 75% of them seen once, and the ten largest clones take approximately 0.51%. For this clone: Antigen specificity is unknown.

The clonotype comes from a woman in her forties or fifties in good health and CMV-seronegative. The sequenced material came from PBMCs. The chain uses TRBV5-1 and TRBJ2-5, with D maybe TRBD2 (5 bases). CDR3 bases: TGCGCCAGCAGCTCATCGGGAATTGGGGAGACCCAGTACTTC. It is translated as CASSSSGIGETQYF.